This T cell receptor beta chain originates from a study of T cells in Graves' hyperthyroidism and ophthalmopathy. General study results and limits: In validation, the model predicted ophthalmopathy. These predictions came a median roughly 6 months before onset.

As regards this clonotype: Its target is not known. A much bigger clone sits one base away, suggesting this may be a read error.

RNA transcripts provided the source from which TCR beta CDR3 regions were amplified. An initial round of RT-PCR targeting the TCR CDR3 relied on the HTBI primer set. TCRdb fed the multiplex PCR reads into MiXCR, producing one record per CDR3 protein. The data contain under 700,000 distinct CDR3 sequences, around 46% of them seen just once; the ten biggest clones take up about 8.2%. Diagnostic decisions used clinical symptoms, serum thyroxine and TRAb, thyroid ultrasound and orbital computed tomography. The sequence was collected from a young woman with Graves' hyperthyroidism. Input material: peripheral blood or thyroid tissue (not recorded which).

CDR3 sequence (DNA): TGTGCCAGCAGCGGGAGACAGGGTCAGAATTCACCCCTCCACTTT. As protein: CASSGRQGQNSPLHF. This chain joins TRBV9 and TRBJ1-6; 7 bases map to TRBD1. There are 15 residues in the CDR3. From germline, CDR1 is SGDLS and CDR2 YYNGEE. After removal of 3 bases from V and 7 bases from J, the junction contained 7 bases not matched to a gene.